This T cell receptor (beta chain) was captured by sequencing in a study of blood T cell repertoires in COVID-19. Study context: Spain, Italy and the United States supplied samples that represented acute and convalescent COVID-19. PBMCs, B-cell-depleted T cells, or T cells were the source of the cDNA or gDNA that made up the material.

Authors' methods: Researchers report that nucleated cell counts were estimated from reference gene primer amplification. This table comes from immunoSEQ multiplex PCR, and its TCRdb copy is limited to in-frame clones, with some not included. From that table come the V and J calls and clone size; the DNA was used to work out D and trimming. The sample lists 200,000 to 250,000 clones, roughly 80% occurring once. V gave up 2 bases and J gave up 0 bases, with 8 bases separating them. There are 14 residues in the CDR3. The gene calls are TRBV23-1 and TRBJ2-7, with D perhaps TRBD1 (5 bases). TRBV23-1 is reported as an ORF; its role is uncertain. This TCR came from a woman aged 80 or over with active or convalescent COVID-19. Sequencing was done on a sample of peripheral blood. DNA of the CDR3: TGCGCCAGCAGTCAAGGGGCGGTCTCCTACGAGCAGTACTTC. The encoded protein is CASSQGAVSYEQYF.